The source of this T cell receptor beta chain is a study of cytomegalovirus exposure and HLA in healthy donors. Profiling relied on immunoSEQ multiplex PCR, and the TCRdb table lists in-frame clones only, not all of them. Of about 160,000 clones listed, 86% are singletons. Concerning this clone: Its specificity is unknown.

Notes on the study in general: Among the CMV-associated chains, a few were confirmed in vitro as specific for CMV antigens. While the bulk of TCR sequences proved rare, some public TCRs turned up in many donors.

The CDR3 extends over 14 amino acids. From germline, CDR1 is MNHEY and CDR2 SVGAGI. V lost 6 bases and J lost 8; bases outside the gene matches: 8. V is TRBV6-5 and J is TRBJ1-2, with TRBD1 matching 11 bases. The sequence was collected from a young woman in good health and CMV-seronegative. Specimen: PBMCs. In nucleotides, the CDR3 is TGTGCCAGCAGACAGGACAGGGGGCCTGGGGGCTACACCTTC. As protein: CASRQDRGPGGYTF.